This T cell receptor (beta chain) was documented in a study of cytomegalovirus exposure and HLA in healthy donors (dated by TCRdb to 2017 to 2019). Background on the whole study: According to an earlier analysis of 587 of the donors, about 179 million T cells yielded some 120 million unique TCR beta sequences and less than 300 Gb of sequence data. An early release that covered about 640 HLA-typed donors contained approximately 320 gigabases of sequencing data and some 87 million unique TCR sequences. About 5 DR-DQ haplotypes were handled as single units for association and clustering, since linkage in the cohort was strong. A later genetic analysis took genome-wide SNP genotypes for about 55% of the 666 donors and used that subset as a discovery cohort. Across roughly 420 genotyped donors of the cohort, an average of roughly 250,000 unique TCR beta nucleotide sequences per donor were sequenced, and roughly 17% of those sequences were non-productive. In addition to the first cohort of roughly 700 subjects, a separate validation cohort of over 90 different subjects was used. Donor age, sex, ethnicity and CMV serostatus were collected together with the repertoire data. In the later analysis, no new phenotypic data were used to find candidate immune exposures; instead, reliance was placed on TCR beta sequences and their occurrence across donors. HLA typing covered class I and class II loci at four-digit resolution. The study profiled the T cell repertoires of 500 to 800 subjects by immunosequencing and related them to cytomegalovirus serostatus. A later analysis re-examined previously published TCR beta repertoires from hundreds of donors and added high-resolution HLA genotyping to investigate patterns of TCR occurrence. Among the roughly 390 genotyped donors, approximately 81% belonged to the genetic ancestry cluster associated with self-reported Caucasian donors. All discovery cohort repertoires had been generated on a single sequencing platform. The aim of the study was to test whether cataloging public T cell receptors could identify signatures of past pathogen exposure. An earlier analysis of roughly 580 of the donors used high-throughput TCR beta sequencing to judge whether each TCR beta V gene segment behaved as functional or pseudogenic. Typing coverage varied by locus: roughly 629-630 donors for A, B, C, DRB1 and DQB1; roughly 510 for DQA1; over 600 for DPA1; about 450 for DPB1. The study combined high-throughput TCR immunosequencing, statistical association of individual TCRs with disease status, and machine learning to predict cytomegalovirus infection status. Paper-wide results and their limitations: A later genetic analysis associated a missense DCLRE1C variant with V-gene and J-gene trimming of TCR beta chains, and an independent cohort replicated the association. The earlier analysis of 587 of the donors excluded seventeen rarely observed V segments, including chromosome 9 orphons, because counts were too low. In an earlier analysis of some 540 of the donors, most TCR beta V segments appeared in productive rearrangements about 87% or about 30% of the time, broadly matching IMGT annotations. In a later analysis, HLA-associated TCR beta chains were found to be more clonally expanded and to have lower generation probabilities than equally common non-associated chains. Presence/absence analyses assumed roughly uniform sequencing depth across donors, an assumption that may not hold. Across donors, most TCR sequences were observed very rarely, whereas some public TCRs were present in many individuals. Because HLA typing was missing for some donors at each locus, association tests included only the typed subset. A cluster of highly shared sequence variants was judged likely to be a technical artifact of the sequencing pipeline. A further reported finding was that TCR beta sequences accurately predicted the HLA-A and HLA-B alleles for most subjects in the first cohort. CMV serostatus was the only immune exposure information available for the cohort. According to a later analysis, most CMV-associated TCR beta chains appeared to be HLA-restricted, and the HLA associations seemed to be driven largely by CMV exposure. A few of the identified cytomegalovirus-associated TCR beta chains were confirmed in vitro to be specific for cytomegalovirus antigens. The authors suggested that the approach could potentially be extended to other disease states and immunological phenotypes. According to a later genetic analysis, donors in an Asian-associated ancestry cluster had fewer N-insertions in productive TCRs than the approximately 630-donor mean. The study listed 150 to 200 TCR beta chains as associated with cytomegalovirus. Linkage disequilibrium might explain the correlated functional status among segregating V segments, but an unknown experimental factor could not be ruled out. Because the 87-base-pair reads could not distinguish some IMGT-functional V segments, including TRBV6-2 and TRBV6-3, those segments were excluded. In a later analysis, several top co-occurrence clusters were reported to appear linked to parvovirus B19, influenza, CMV and Epstein-Barr virus. This cohort had only TCR beta chains sequenced, and the lack of alpha or paired-chain data limited which features could be detected. In a later analysis, some 18,000 TCR beta sequences were associated with specific HLA alleles at a false discovery rate of 0.05. Assigning TCR associations to individual alleles was difficult when HLA alleles, especially DR and DQ, strongly co-occurred. The classifier was reported to diagnose cytomegalovirus status with high specificity and sensitivity in both the original and validation cohorts. A later analysis found that TCR association rates varied across HLA loci, with DRB1 alleles showing the most associated TCRs and HLA-C alleles the fewest.

Remarks on this clone: Its antigen target is currently unknown. Base qualities were left out, and no much larger clone turns up one base away.

The cohort comprised around 690 healthy bone marrow donors. All cohort members were sampled while nominally healthy, although unrecorded immune exposures were likely present. The donor tested CMV seronegative and was one of the 352 seronegative cohort members. Each donor provided a peripheral blood sample, and peripheral blood mononuclear cells were used for TCR beta sequencing. The Qiagen DNeasy Blood Extraction Kit was used to extract genomic DNA from the blood cell samples. Libraries were built with the immunoSEQ multiplex PCR assay. For the multiplex PCR, a mixture combining 60 forward primers for TCR Vbeta segments and 13 reverse primers for TCR Jbeta segments was used. A multiplex PCR assay on genomic DNA amplified the CDR3 region of rearranged TCR beta genes. Amplified TCR beta libraries were sequenced as 87-base-pair reads on the Illumina HiSeq System. On the study's bioinformatics: In a later analysis, 80 million or so unique TCR beta chains were counted across the roughly 610 repertoires, and around 11 million of these chains were shared by at least two donors. Raw reads were error-corrected and collapsed into unique sequences with a nearest-neighbor algorithm that merged closely related sequences to remove PCR and sequencing errors. Alignment of CDR3 sequences to IMGT reference sequences was used to assign V, D and J gene segments. For a sequence to be retained, at least a six-nucleotide match to both a V gene segment and a J gene segment was required. Rearrangements were called productive when the CDR3 lacked stop codons and stayed in frame with V and J; all others were non-productive. Following IMGT convention, CDR3 was defined as the stretch from the second conserved V-encoded cysteine to the conserved J-encoded phenylalanine. In an earlier analysis of some 550 of the donors, sequences lacking an unambiguous match to a single V gene segment were excluded. An earlier analysis of fewer than 750 of the donors classified V segments as functional when productive rearrangements were above 56.7% and as segregating when the standard deviation between donors was above 5%. To diagnose cytomegalovirus status from the catalog of TCR beta chain sequences, a statistical classification framework was built. A later analysis assigned V and J genes by comparing TCR nucleotide sequences with IMGT/GENE-DB human TR gene sequences. The TCRdist pipeline was used in a later analysis to assign CDR3 sequences and most-parsimonious VDJ recombination scenarios. In a later analysis, each TCR beta chain was defined by its CDR3 amino acid sequence together with its V-gene family, and reads without a unique V-gene family were excluded. In a later analysis, 450 to 600 highly shared, low-generation-probability nucleotide sequences were removed to address suspected cross-contamination and a sequencing artifact. In a later analysis, a clonal expansion index for each public chain was calculated from normalized within-repertoire ranks of inferred template counts. In a later analysis, generation probabilities were computed with a VDJ recombination model fitted to out-of-frame rearrangements, and the resulting probabilities were checked against IGoR. Hypergeometric tests were used in a later analysis to score TCR-TCR, TCR-HLA and TCR-CMV co-occurrence, with a repertoire-size bias correction applied to the TCR pairs. In a later analysis, false discovery rates were estimated by permuting HLA or CMV assignments 20 times. In a later analysis, co-occurring TCRs were grouped with DBSCAN, and TCRdist sequence similarity was added when clustering was performed within HLA-allele-positive subsets. Repertoires with fewer than 30,000 or more than 120,000 public chains, plus five repertoires with anomalous nucleotide sharing, were excluded from co-occurrence clustering. As stored in TCRdb, this immuneACCESS dataset retains in-frame rearrangements with V and J assigned. A fraction of the clones does not appear; measured against another copy, unresolved V genes explain less than half of the discrepancy, and the remainder lacks a known reason. V, J and clone size were drawn from that table, and D and trimming were deduced from the DNA. The sample includes roughly 140,000 clones, with 65% to 75% observed a single time. Around 4.7% of the sample goes to the ten largest clones.

V has 3 bases trimmed and J has 0 bases trimmed; junction bases matching no gene number 6. The CDR3 runs 16 residues from the cysteine to the phenylalanine. Only CDR3 DNA remains: 48 bases, in frame from the first base. From a lookup of the germline V gene, CDR1 and CDR2 are SGHRS and YFSETQ. Sequenced sample: PBMCs. The origin of this receptor is a man aged 55 to 70 in good health and CMV-seronegative. The chain employs TRBV5-1 and TRBJ2-1; the central 7 bases match TRBD2. Here the CDR3 is given as CASSYAGASSYNEQFF. Read as DNA, the sequence is TGCGCCAGCAGCTACGCGGGAGCGAGCTCCTACAATGAGCAGTTCTTC.